This entry features one T cell receptor beta chain sequence. The sample comes from a study of blood T cell repertoires in COVID-19. About the study: There were acute and convalescent COVID-19 samples, and they came from the United States, Italy and Spain.

V was cut by 4 bases and J by 5 bases, with 8 bases left in between. CDR1 is LGHDT and CDR2 is YNNKEL in the germline V gene (reference sequence). This CDR3 comprises 12 residues. Clones were sequenced by immunoSEQ multiplex PCR, and TCRdb holds only the in-frame ones, with some missing. The data hold about 300,000 clones, with 80% to 90% observed a single time. The sample was peripheral blood. The chain joins TRBV3-1 (or the pseudogene TRBV3-2) to TRBJ1-1; tentatively, D is TRBD1 (5 bases). The TCR comes from a woman in her forties or fifties with COVID-19, enrolled during active disease. CDR3 in amino acids: CASSPRQTEAFF. The CDR3 nucleotides are TGTGCCAGCAGCCCCCGACAGACTGAAGCTTTCTTT.